This section outlines one T cell receptor beta chain sequence together with its context. The data were taken from a study of blood T cell repertoires in COVID-19. Produced via immunoSEQ multiplex PCR; TCRdb's table is partial and in-frame only. The repertoire holds hundreds of thousands of clones, approximately 88% seen once, with approximately 5.2% in the top ten. The germline gives CDR1 MNHEY, CDR2 SVGAGI. The J segment lost 5 bases and the V segment lost 5 bases, leaving 10 bases of the junction unmatched. This CDR3 spans 15 amino acids. V is TRBV6-5 and J is TRBJ2-7; 9 bases align to TRBD2. The material sequenced was PBMCs or T cells enriched from blood (not recorded which). The clonotype was recovered from a man in his sixties who had recovered from COVID-19. This CDR3 is CASSRIAGAFDEQYF. DNA for the CDR3: TGTGCCAGCAGTAGGATAGCGGGAGCGTTTGACGAGCAGTACTTC.